This TCR beta chain was recorded in a study of OX40 agonist ivuxolimab in advanced cancers. The count of this clone is one. Libraries were prepared by immunoSEQ multiplex PCR; TCRdb keeps only in-frame clonotypes and omits some of them. Among fewer than 30,000 clones, approximately 91% were seen once, and the ten largest hold about 8.4%. This clonotype originated in an adult with an advanced solid tumor such as melanoma, head and neck, liver or kidney cancer. The specimen was CD4+ or CD8+ T cells sorted from blood, collected in a trial of the OX40 agonist ivuxolimab.

Here the CDR3 reads CASSQGATGAPNTGELFF. The CDR3 DNA sequence: TGCGCCAGCAGCCAAGGAGCTACAGGGGCCCCGAACACCGGGGAGCTGTTTTTT. The chain recombines TRBV4-3 with TRBJ2-2, with 7 bases aligning to TRBD1. V lost 1 base and J lost 0; bases outside the gene matches: 8. The CDR3 covers 18 residues. CDR1 LGHNA and CDR2 YSLEER come from the germline V gene.